This TCR beta chain was identified during a study of shared clonotypes between healthy human individuals. Germline CDR1 reads MNHEY; CDR2 reads SMNVEV (reference sequence). V lost 2 bases, J lost 6 bases, and 3 bases stayed unmatched. The CDR3 sequence is 15 residues long. TCRdb keeps only in-frame clones here, not all; method: immunoSEQ multiplex PCR. The sample includes around 340,000 clones, over 70% seen only once; the top ten take over 9.5%. Sequencing used memory CD4+ T cells sorted from blood. Described subset: CD45RA-negative fraction. The TCR comes from a man younger than 45 in good health. The rearrangement uses TRBV27 and TRBJ2-7; TRBD2 aligns across 14 bases. This chain's CDR3 is CASSLMGTSGSEQYF. As DNA, the CDR3 is TGTGCCAGCAGTTTAATGGGGACTAGCGGGAGCGAGCAGTACTTC.